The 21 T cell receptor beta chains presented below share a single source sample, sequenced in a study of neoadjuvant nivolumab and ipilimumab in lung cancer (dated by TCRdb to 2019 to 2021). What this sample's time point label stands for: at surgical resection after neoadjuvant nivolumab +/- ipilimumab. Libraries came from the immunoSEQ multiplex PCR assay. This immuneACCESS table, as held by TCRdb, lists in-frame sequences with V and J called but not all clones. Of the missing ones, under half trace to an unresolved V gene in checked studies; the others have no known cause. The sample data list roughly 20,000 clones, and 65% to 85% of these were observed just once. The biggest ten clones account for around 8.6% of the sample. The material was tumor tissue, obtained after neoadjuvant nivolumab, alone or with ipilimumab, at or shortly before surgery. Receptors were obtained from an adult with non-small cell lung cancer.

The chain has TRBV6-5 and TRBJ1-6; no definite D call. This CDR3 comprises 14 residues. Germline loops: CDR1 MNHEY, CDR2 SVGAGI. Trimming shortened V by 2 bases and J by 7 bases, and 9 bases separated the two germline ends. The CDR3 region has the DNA TGTGCCAGCAGTTACGGAGGGAACAATTCACCCCTCCACTTT. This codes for CASSYGGNNSPLHF.

CDR3 region: CASRFDRGTEAFF. The CDR3 nucleotides are TGTGCCAGCAGATTCGACCGCGGGACTGAAGCTTTCTTT. The chain combines TRBV11-2 with TRBJ1-1; no clear D. The V end was cut by 6 bases, the J end by 5 bases, with 13 bases between. Looked up from germline, CDR1 is SGHAT and CDR2 is FQNNGV. This CDR3 contains 13 residues.

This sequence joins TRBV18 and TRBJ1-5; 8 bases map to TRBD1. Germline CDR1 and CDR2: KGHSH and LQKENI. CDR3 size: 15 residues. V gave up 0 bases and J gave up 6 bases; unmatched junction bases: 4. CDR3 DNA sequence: TGTGCCAGCTCACCACCAACAGGGGGAAGTCAGCCCCAGCATTTT. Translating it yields CASSPPTGGSQPQHF. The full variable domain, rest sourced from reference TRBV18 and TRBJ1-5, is NAGVMQNPRHLVRRRGQEARLRCSPMKGHSHVYWYRQLPEEGLKFMVYLQKENIIDESGMPKERFSAEFPKEGPSILRIQQVVRGDSAAYFCASSPPTGGSQPQHFGDGTRLSIL.

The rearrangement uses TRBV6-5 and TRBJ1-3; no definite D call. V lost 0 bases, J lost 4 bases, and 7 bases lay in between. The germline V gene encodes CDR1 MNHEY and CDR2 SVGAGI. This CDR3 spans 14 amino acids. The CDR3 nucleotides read TGTGCCAGCAGTTACTCGGATCGGGGAAACACCATATATTTT. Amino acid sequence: CASSYSDRGNTIYF.

In DNA form, the CDR3 reads TGTGCCAGCAGCTTTGGCAGGTACTGGACCTACAATGAGCAGTTCTTC. Its translation is CASSFGRYWTYNEQFF. The chain combines TRBV11-2 with TRBJ2-1; D remains unclear. Germline-derived CDR1 and CDR2 are SGHAT and FQNNGV. This CDR3 has 16 amino acids. V was clipped by 3 bases and J by 2 bases, with 14 bases between them. Supplemented by reference TRBV11-2 and TRBJ2-1, the full variable domain reads EAGVAQSPRYKIIEKRQSVAFWCNPISGHATLYWYQQILGQGPKLLIQFQNNGVVDDSQLPKDRFSAERLKGVDSTLKIQPAKLEDSAVYLCASSFGRYWTYNEQFFGPGTRLTVL.

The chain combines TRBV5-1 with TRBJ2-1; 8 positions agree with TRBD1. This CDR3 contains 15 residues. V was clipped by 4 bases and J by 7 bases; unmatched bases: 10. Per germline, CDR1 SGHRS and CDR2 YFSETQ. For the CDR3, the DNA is TGCGCCAGCAGCCCAGACAGGGGTTTAGGAAATGAGCAGTTCTTC. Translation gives CASSPDRGLGNEQFF.

In DNA form, the CDR3 reads TGCGCCAGCAGCCAAGAGGGCTACTCTGGGGCCAACGTCCTGACTTTC. Its translation: CASSQEGYSGANVLTF. This rearrangement joins TRBV4-1 to TRBJ2-6; D remains ambiguous. V lost 0 bases and J lost 0, with 6 bases in between. The CDR3 length is 16 residues. From germline, CDR1 is MGHRA and CDR2 YSYEKL.

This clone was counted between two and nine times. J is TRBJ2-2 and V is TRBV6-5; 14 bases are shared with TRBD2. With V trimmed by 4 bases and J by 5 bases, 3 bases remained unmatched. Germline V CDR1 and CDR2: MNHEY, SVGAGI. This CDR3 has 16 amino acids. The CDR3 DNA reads TGTGCCAGCAGTTTAGGACTAGCGGGGGGAACCGGGGAGCTGTTTTTT. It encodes CASSLGLAGGTGELFF.

The CDR3 sequence: CASSIGRGWELFF. The DNA for the CDR3 is TGCGCCAGCAGCATAGGCAGGGGTTGGGAGCTGTTTTTT. The rearrangement joins TRBV4-1 to TRBJ2-2, with D possibly matching TRBD1 (6 bases). Trimming removed 5 bases at V and 9 bases at J, with 13 bases between. Germline V CDR1 and CDR2: MGHRA, YSYEKL. The CDR3 spans 13 residues.

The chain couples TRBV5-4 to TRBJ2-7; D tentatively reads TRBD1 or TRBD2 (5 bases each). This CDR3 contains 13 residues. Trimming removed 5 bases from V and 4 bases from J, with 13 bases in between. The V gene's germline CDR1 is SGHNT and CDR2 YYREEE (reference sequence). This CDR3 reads CASSKTGTYEQYF. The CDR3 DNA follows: TGTGCCAGCAGTAAGACGGGGACGTACGAGCAGTACTTC. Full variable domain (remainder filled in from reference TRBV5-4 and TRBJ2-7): ETGVTQSPTHLIKTRGQQVTLRCSSQSGHNTVSWYQQALGQGPQFIFQYYREEENGRGNFPPRFSGLQFPNYSSELNVNALELDDSALYLCASSKTGTYEQYFGPGTRLTVT.

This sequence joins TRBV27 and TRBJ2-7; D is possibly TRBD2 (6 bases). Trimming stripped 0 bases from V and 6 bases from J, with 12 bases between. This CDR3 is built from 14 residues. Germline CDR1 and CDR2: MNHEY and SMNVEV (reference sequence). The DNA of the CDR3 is TGTGCCAGCAGTTTATCGGACGCGGGACTCGAGCAGTACTTC. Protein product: CASSLSDAGLEQYF.

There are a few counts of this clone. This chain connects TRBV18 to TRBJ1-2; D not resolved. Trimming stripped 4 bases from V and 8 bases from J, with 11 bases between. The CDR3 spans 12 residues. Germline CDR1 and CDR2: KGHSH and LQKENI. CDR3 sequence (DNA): TGTGCCAGCTCACTCACAGCAGACGGCTACACCTTC. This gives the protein CASSLTADGYTF.

The CDR3, as DNA: TGTGCCAGCAGCTTAAAACAGGGAGAGACCCAGTACTTC. Amino acid sequence: CASSLKQGETQYF. The chain is built from TRBV7-2 and TRBJ2-5; possible D gene TRBD1, 6 bases. Trimming left V 2 bases short and J 4 bases short, with 8 bases between. In germline, CDR1 is SGHTA, CDR2 FQGNSA. The CDR3 loop spans 13 amino acids.

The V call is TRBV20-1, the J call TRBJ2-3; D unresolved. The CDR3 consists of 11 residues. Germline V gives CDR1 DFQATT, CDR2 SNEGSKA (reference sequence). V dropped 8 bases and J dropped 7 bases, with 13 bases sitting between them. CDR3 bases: TGCAGTTCCGAAATCCTTAATACGCAGTATTTT. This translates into CSSEILNTQYF.

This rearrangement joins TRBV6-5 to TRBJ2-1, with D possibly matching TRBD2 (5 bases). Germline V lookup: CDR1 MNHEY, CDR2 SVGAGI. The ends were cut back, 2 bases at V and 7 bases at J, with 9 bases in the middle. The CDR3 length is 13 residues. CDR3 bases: TGTGCCAGCAGTTACGCAGGAGGAAATGAGCAGTTCTTC. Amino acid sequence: CASSYAGGNEQFF.

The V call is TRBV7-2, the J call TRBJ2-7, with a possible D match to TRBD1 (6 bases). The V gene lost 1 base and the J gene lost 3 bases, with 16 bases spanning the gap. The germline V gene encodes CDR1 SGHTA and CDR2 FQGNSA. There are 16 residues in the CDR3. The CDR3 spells CASSLVTGKVFYEQYF. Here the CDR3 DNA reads TGTGCCAGCAGCTTAGTTACAGGGAAAGTATTCTACGAGCAGTACTTC.

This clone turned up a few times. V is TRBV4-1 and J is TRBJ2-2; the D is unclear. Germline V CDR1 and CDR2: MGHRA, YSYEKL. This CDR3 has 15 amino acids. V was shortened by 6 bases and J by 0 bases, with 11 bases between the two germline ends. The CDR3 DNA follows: TGCGCCAGCAGACGACTTGGGGCGAACACCGGGGAGCTGTTTTTT. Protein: CASRRLGANTGELFF.

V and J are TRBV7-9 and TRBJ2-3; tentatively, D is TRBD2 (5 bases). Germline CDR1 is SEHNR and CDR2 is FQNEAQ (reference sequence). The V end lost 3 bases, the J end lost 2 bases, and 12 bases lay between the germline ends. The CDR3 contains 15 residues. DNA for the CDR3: TGTGCCAGCAGCTTTGATGGGAGAGACACAGATACGCAGTATTTT. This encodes CASSFDGRDTDTQYF.

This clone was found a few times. DNA for the CDR3: TGTGCCAGCAGCAACCAAGGGGGTCCGGGCTACGAGCAGTACTTC. The encoded protein is CASSNQGGPGYEQYF. This sequence joins TRBV11-2 and TRBJ2-7; D possibly corresponds to TRBD1 (6 bases). V was pared by 5 bases and J by 3 bases, with 17 bases between. The CDR3 is 15 amino acids. Per the germline V gene, CDR1 is SGHAT and CDR2 is FQNNGV.

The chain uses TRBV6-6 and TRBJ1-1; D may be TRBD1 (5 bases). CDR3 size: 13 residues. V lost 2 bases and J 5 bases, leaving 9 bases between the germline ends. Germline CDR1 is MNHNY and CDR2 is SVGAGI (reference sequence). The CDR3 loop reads CASSYRGGTEAFF. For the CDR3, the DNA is TGTGCCAGCAGTTACAGGGGAGGGACTGAAGCTTTCTTT.

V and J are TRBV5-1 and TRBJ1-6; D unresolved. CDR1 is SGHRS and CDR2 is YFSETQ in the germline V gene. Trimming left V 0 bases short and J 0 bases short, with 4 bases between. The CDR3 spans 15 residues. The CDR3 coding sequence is TGCGCCAGCAGCTTGGAGGGCTCCTATAATTCACCCCTCCACTTT. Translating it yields CASSLEGSYNSPLHF.